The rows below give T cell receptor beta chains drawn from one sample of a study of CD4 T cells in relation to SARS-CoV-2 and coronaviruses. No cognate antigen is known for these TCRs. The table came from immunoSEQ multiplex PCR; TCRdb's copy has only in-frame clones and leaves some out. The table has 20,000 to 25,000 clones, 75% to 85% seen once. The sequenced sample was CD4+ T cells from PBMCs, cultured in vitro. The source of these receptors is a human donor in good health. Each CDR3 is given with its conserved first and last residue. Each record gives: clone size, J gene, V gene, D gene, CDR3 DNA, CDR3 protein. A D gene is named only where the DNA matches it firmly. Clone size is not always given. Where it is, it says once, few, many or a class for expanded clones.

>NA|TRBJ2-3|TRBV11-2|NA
TGTGCCAGCAGCCCAGTGGGGCTCGCAGATACGCAGTATTTT
CASSPVGLADTQYF
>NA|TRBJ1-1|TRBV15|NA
TGTGCCACCAGCAGAGGAGCAGTTTGGGGGAACACTGAAGCTTTCTTT
CATSRGAVWGNTEAFF
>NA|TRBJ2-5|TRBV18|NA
TGTGCCAGCTCACCGGTGTGGACCGAAGAGACCCAGTACTTC
CASSPVWTEETQYF
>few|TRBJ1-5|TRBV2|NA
TGTGCCAGCGCCGGCAATGGTTTCGGCTCTAGCAATCAGCCCCAGCATTTT
CASAGNGFGSSNQPQHF
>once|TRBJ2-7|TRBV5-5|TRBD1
TGTGCCAGCAGCTCTGGACAGGGGACCTACGAGCAGTACTTC
CASSSGQGTYEQYF
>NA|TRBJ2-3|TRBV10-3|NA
TGTGCCATCAGTGATAGTCCCAGCGGGTCTAGCACAGATACGCAGTATTTT
CAISDSPSGSSTDTQYF
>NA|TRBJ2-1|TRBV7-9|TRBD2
TGTGCCAGCAGTCTCAGCGGGAGTAGGACCTACAATGAGCAGTTCTTC
CASSLSGSRTYNEQFF
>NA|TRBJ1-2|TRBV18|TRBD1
TGTGCCAGCTCACAGGACAGGTTTGGGGGCTACACCTTC
CASSQDRFGGYTF
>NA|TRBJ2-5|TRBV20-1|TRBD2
TGCAGTGCTAGTTCCCCCGTCGGACTAGCGGGAGAAGAGACCCAGTACTTC
CSASSPVGLAGEETQYF
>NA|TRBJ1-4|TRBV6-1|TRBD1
TGTGCCAGCAGTGAAACGGGACAGGGGTTTATTAATGAAAAACTGTTTTTT
CASSETGQGFINEKLFF
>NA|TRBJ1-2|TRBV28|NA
TGTGCCAGCAGTTTAGGCAGGGGAAGTGATGGCTACACCTTC
CASSLGRGSDGYTF
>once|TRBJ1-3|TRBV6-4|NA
TGTGCCAGCAGTGATTACCAGCGGGGGGCGGTAGACACCATATATTTT
CASSDYQRGAVDTIYF
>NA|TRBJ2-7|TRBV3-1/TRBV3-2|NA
TGTGCCAGCAGCCAAGGTAATAGCGCTTCCTACGAGCAGTACTTC
CASSQGNSASYEQYF
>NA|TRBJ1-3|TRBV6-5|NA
TGTGCCAGCAGTTACCGCGACGGAAACACCATATATTTT
CASSYRDGNTIYF
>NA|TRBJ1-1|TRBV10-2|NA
TGCGCCAGCTACCGGGATTTGAACACTGAAGCTTTCTTT
CASYRDLNTEAFF
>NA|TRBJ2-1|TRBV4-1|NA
TGCGCCAGCAGCCAAGTACTTGGGAATCACAATGAGCAGTTCTTC
CASSQVLGNHNEQFF
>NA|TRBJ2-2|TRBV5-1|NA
TGCGCCAGCAGCTTGACGGTGCAGAACACCGGGGAGCTGTTTTTT
CASSLTVQNTGELFF
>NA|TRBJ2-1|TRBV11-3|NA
TGTGCCAGCAGCGCGTCCCGCCTAAATGAGCAGTTCTTC
CASSASRLNEQFF
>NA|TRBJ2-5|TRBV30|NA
TGTGCCTGGAGTGTACCCCCTCAAGAGACCCAGTACTTC
CAWSVPPQETQYF
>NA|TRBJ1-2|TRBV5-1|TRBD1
TGCGCCAGCAGCTTGGGGGACAGGACTAACTATGGCTACACCTTC
CASSLGDRTNYGYTF
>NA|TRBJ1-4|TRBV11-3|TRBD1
TGTGCCAGCAGCTCCGAACTGCAGGGGGCGAATGAAAAACTGTTTTTT
CASSSELQGANEKLFF
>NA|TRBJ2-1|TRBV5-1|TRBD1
TGCGCCAGCAGCTCGACCGGGACAGGGATCAATGAGCAGTTCTTC
CASSSTGTGINEQFF
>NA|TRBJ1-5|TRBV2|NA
TGTGCCAGCAGTGTCCCCAGAAATCAGCCCCAGCATTTT
CASSVPRNQPQHF
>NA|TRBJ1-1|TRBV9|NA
TGTGCCAGCAGCGTAGACGAAAACACTGAAGCTTTCTTT
CASSVDENTEAFF
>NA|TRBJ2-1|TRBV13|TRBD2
TGTGCCAGCGGGGTCGGCGGGAGGTCTTCCAATGAGCAGTTCTTC
CASGVGGRSSNEQFF
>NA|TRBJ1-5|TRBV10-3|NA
TGTGCCATCAGTGAGTCAGAGGGTGAAGGGGGCAATCAGCCCCAGCATTTT
CAISESEGEGGNQPQHF
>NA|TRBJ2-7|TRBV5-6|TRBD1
TGTGCCAGCAGCTTGCCGGGACAGATCACCTACGAGCAGTACTTC
CASSLPGQITYEQYF
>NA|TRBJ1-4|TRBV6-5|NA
TGTGCCAGCAGTTCCGACAGGAATGAAAAACTGTTTTTT
CASSSDRNEKLFF
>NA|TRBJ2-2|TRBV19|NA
TGTGCCAGTAGGGAGTACGCGAACACCGGGGAGCTGTTTTTT
CASREYANTGELFF
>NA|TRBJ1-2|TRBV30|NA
TGTGCATGGAGTGTAAGGCAGGGAGATGGCTACACCTTC
CAWSVRQGDGYTF
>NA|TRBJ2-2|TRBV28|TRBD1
TGTGCCAGCAGTTTCGACAGGGAAGGGTCCGTGGCCGGGGAGCTGTTTTTT
CASSFDREGSVAGELFF
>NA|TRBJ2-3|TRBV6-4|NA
TGTGCCAGCAGTGAAGGGCCCACAGATACGCAGTATTTT
CASSEGPTDTQYF
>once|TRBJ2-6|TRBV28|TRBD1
TGTGCCAGCAGTTTCGCGGCCGGGACAGGGTTTGGGGCCAACGTCCTGACTTTC
CASSFAAGTGFGANVLTF
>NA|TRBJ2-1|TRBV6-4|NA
TGTGCCAGCAGTGAACAGGGTACAGATGAGCAGTTCTTC
CASSEQGTDEQFF
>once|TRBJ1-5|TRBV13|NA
TGTGCCAGCAGGGGTGCGGGGGATCAGCCCCAGCATTTT
CASRGAGDQPQHF
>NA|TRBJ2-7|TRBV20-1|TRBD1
TGCAGTGCTAACAGGGGATACGAGCAGTACTTC
CSANRGYEQYF
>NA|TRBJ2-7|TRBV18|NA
TGTGCCAGCTCCACCGGGCAGGGCAGCGAGCAGTACTTC
CASSTGQGSEQYF
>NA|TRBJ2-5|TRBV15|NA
TGTGCCACCAGCACCCCCAGGGCGGAGACCCAGTACTTC
CATSTPRAETQYF
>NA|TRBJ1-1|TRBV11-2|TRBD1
TGTGCCAGCAGCGAACAGGGGGCAAGGACTGAAGCTTTCTTT
CASSEQGARTEAFF
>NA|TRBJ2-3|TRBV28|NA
TGTGCCAGCACCAACCCGGGGGCAGATACGCAGTATTTT
CASTNPGADTQYF
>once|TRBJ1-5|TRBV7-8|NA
TGTGCCAGCAGCCCCACAAGAAACAGGTTTGATCAGCCCCAGCATTTT
CASSPTRNRFDQPQHF
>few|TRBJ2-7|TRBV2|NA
TGTGCCAGCCGGACCGGCAGTCTTATCTACGAGCAGTACTTC
CASRTGSLIYEQYF